This entry concerns a single TCR beta chain. Antigen unknown. TCRdb keeps only in-frame clones here, not all; method: immunoSEQ multiplex PCR. Altogether 50,000 to 60,000 clones are present, around 87% being singletons, with the ten largest covering about a sixth. This entry belongs to a study of T cells in localized non-small cell lung cancer. CDR3 length: 15 amino acids. Germline loops: CDR1 SGHKS, CDR2 YYEKEE (reference sequence). After removal of 5 bases from V and 5 bases from J, the junction contained 9 bases not matched to a gene. General study findings and limits: Of the top 100 tumor clones, median about 56 were in adjacent lung, 25 to 30 among its top 100. Among the tissues sampled, uninvolved adjacent lung had the highest T cell clonality, above tumor.

The TCR sequence derives from a female donor with stage II lung adenocarcinoma. The chain couples TRBV5-5 to TRBJ2-3; 9 bases line up with TRBD2. This specimen was PBMCs, taken before any cancer treatment. The CDR3 DNA reads TGTGCCAGCAGTTCCAGCGGGGGGCCGGGAGATACGCAGTATTTT. As protein: CASSSSGGPGDTQYF.